The 24 T cell receptor beta chains below were found in one sample sequenced in a study of shared clonotypes between healthy human individuals. Measured with immunoSEQ multiplex PCR; TCRdb has only the in-frame clones, and not every one. The sample yields roughly 1,500,000 clones, about 98% seen once. The sequencing sample was made of naive CD4+ T cells sorted from blood. Subset of the sample: CD45RA+ positively selected. The receptors here all came from a man under 40 in good health.

This chain uses TRBV28 with TRBJ2-7; tentative D call: TRBD1 (5 bases). The germline CDR1 and CDR2 sequences are MDHEN and SYDVKM. V was trimmed by 5 bases and J by 2 bases, leaving 16 bases between them. The CDR3 totals 15 residues. In DNA form, the CDR3 reads TGTGCCAGCAGTGGCAGGGCCTCGAACCCCTACGAGCAGTACTTC. Translated: CASSGRASNPYEQYF.

This CDR3 is CASSQLGQQETQYF. As DNA, the CDR3 is TGTGCCAGCAGCCAATTGGGGCAGCAAGAGACCCAGTACTTC. The genes are TRBV4-2 and TRBJ2-5; tentatively, D is TRBD1 (5 bases). Trimming pared 2 bases from V and 2 bases from J, leaving 9 bases between. The CDR3 runs to 14 residues. In germline, CDR1 is LGHNA, CDR2 YNFKEQ.

This clone was seen only once. The V and J genes are TRBV6-6 and TRBJ2-7; a weak D match, TRBD1 (6 bases). Looked up from germline, CDR1 is MNHNY and CDR2 is SVGAGI (reference sequence). This CDR3 contains 15 residues. V lost 8 bases and J 0 bases, leaving 17 bases between the germline ends. The CDR3 DNA sequence: TGTGCCAGCCTTCCGTCCCAGGGGAGCTCCTACGAGCAGTACTTC. Protein: CASLPSQGSSYEQYF.

The chain combines TRBV15 with TRBJ1-5; D remains ambiguous. Trimming cost V 3 bases and J 3 bases, with 18 bases left between them. The CDR3 is 17 residues long. CDR1 is LNHNV, CDR2 YYDKDF, per germline (reference sequence). CDR3 sequence reads: CATSRGNGVTPNQPQHF. CDR3 bases: TGTGCCACCAGCAGGGGGAACGGGGTGACTCCCAATCAGCCCCAGCATTTT.

The V and J genes are TRBV5-1 and TRBJ2-7; unclear D gene. Per the germline V gene, CDR1 is SGHRS and CDR2 is YFSETQ. V shed 1 base and J shed 7 bases, with 15 bases lying between them. The CDR3 is made up of 14 amino acids. CDR3 protein: CASSLFWPEEEQYF. The DNA of the CDR3 is TGCGCCAGCAGCTTGTTCTGGCCGGAAGAGGAGCAGTACTTC.

V usage is TRBV15 and J usage is TRBJ2-7, with 8 positions matching TRBD2. After removal of 5 bases from V and 2 bases from J, the junction contained 8 bases not matched to a gene. There are 15 residues in the CDR3. Germline CDR1 LNHNV, CDR2 YYDKDF (reference sequence). For the CDR3, the DNA is TGTGCCACCAGCCTACCCGGGACTAGAACCTACGAGCAGTACTTC. This encodes CATSLPGTRTYEQYF.

The chain employs TRBV18 and TRBJ1-1; D might be TRBD1 (5 bases). Germline CDR1 and CDR2: KGHSH and LQKENI. The length of the CDR3 is 13 residues. V lost 3 bases to trimming and J lost 6 bases, with 11 bases between them. The CDR3 DNA sequence: TGTGCCAGCTCACCTATCGAGGGGTCTGAAGCTTTCTTT. Amino acids: CASSPIEGSEAFF.

In DNA, the CDR3 is TGTGCCAGCTCACCTATAGCGGGAACCTACAATGAGCAGTTCTTC. Its translation is CASSPIAGTYNEQFF. The chain links TRBV18 to TRBJ2-1; 8 bases match TRBD2. This CDR3 is 15 amino acids long. Germline V gene lookup returns CDR1 KGHSH and CDR2 LQKENI. V lost 3 bases to trimming and J lost 2 bases; unmatched junction nucleotides: 3.

The chain joins TRBV19 to TRBJ2-3; D not certain. Germline V gives CDR1 LNHDA, CDR2 SQIVND (reference sequence). This CDR3 comprises 11 residues. V dropped 6 bases and J dropped 5 bases, with 6 bases sitting between them. DNA for the CDR3: TGTGCCAGTAGGGTCGGAGATACGCAGTATTTT. Residues: CASRVGDTQYF.

This chain links TRBV2 with TRBJ2-7, with 10 bases matching TRBD1. The germline V gene has CDR1 SNHLY and CDR2 FYNNEI. V lost 4 bases, J lost 5 bases, and 5 bases stayed unmatched. The CDR3 length is 14 residues. CDR3 in amino acids: CASSGQGAQHEQYF. The CDR3, as DNA: TGTGCCAGCAGTGGACAGGGGGCCCAGCACGAGCAGTACTTC.

The V call is TRBV5-1, the J call TRBJ2-1; D assignment may be TRBD1 or TRBD2 (5 bases each). This CDR3 comprises 16 residues. CDR1 SGHRS and CDR2 YFSETQ come from the germline V gene. The V end was cut by 0 bases, the J end by 9 bases, with 19 bases between. The CDR3 sequence is CASSLGAGTRTGEQFF. DNA for the CDR3: TGCGCCAGCAGCTTGGGGGCCGGGACCCGGACCGGTGAGCAGTTCTTC.

This clone was recorded only once. J is TRBJ2-1 and V is TRBV30, with 8 bases that match TRBD2. The CDR3 consists of 17 residues. The germline V gene has CDR1 GTSNPN and CDR2 SVGIG (reference sequence). The junction had 9 bases not matched to a gene; V was cut back by 0 bases and J by 2 bases. In DNA, the CDR3 is TGTGCCTGGAGTGTACGCAAACTAGCGGCCCCCTACAATGAGCAGTTCTTC. Translated: CAWSVRKLAAPYNEQFF.

Details on this clone: This same CDR3 is encoded by further DNA sequences in the sample. The chain recombines TRBV6-6 with TRBJ1-5, with 9 bases aligning to TRBD1. The CDR3 length is 13 residues. CDR1 and CDR2 from the germline V gene are MNHNY and SVGAGI (reference sequence). V gave up 6 bases and J gave up 4 bases; unmatched junction bases: 1. The CDR3: CASRGQGNQPQHF. The CDR3 bases are TGTGCCAGCAGGGGACAGGGTAATCAGCCCCAGCATTTT.

The rearrangement joins TRBV28 to TRBJ1-2, with TRBD1 as a possible D gene (5 bases). The germline V gene encodes CDR1 MDHEN and CDR2 SYDVKM. Trimming took 8 bases from V and 6 from J, leaving 10 bases between them. CDR3 size: 11 residues. This CDR3 reads CASLHRNGYTF. The CDR3 nucleotides read TGTGCCAGCTTACACAGGAATGGCTACACCTTC.

The chain employs TRBV5-6 and TRBJ2-3, with 8 bases lining up with TRBD1. Germline V CDR1 and CDR2: SGHDT, YYEEEE. The junction had 7 bases not matched to a gene; V was cut back by 4 bases and J by 3 bases. The CDR3 totals 15 residues. CDR3 DNA sequence: TGTGCCAGCAGCCCAGTACAGGGGGTAACAGATACGCAGTATTTT. Its translation: CASSPVQGVTDTQYF.

This clone has just one count. The same CDR3 arises from other DNA sequences in this sample as well. The chain is built from TRBV9 and TRBJ2-1, with 7 bases that match TRBD1. V was pared by 4 bases and J by 3 bases, with 7 bases of the junction left unmatched. Germline-derived CDR1 and CDR2 are SGDLS and YYNGEE. This CDR3 contains 15 residues. The CDR3: CASSPEGDSYNEQFF. The DNA of the CDR3 is TGTGCCAGCAGCCCAGAGGGGGACAGCTACAATGAGCAGTTCTTC.

On this clone: The same CDR3 is also encoded by other DNA sequences in this sample. The genes are TRBV9 and TRBJ2-5; no reliable D call. The CDR3 has 13 residues. V lost 0 bases and J 2 bases, leaving 5 bases between the germline ends. In germline, CDR1 is SGDLS, CDR2 YYNGEE. DNA for the CDR3: TGTGCCAGCAGCGTAGTTGGACAAGAGACCCAGTACTTC. Its protein is CASSVVGQETQYF.

The V call is TRBV28, the J call TRBJ2-3; no clear D gene. Germline loops: CDR1 MDHEN, CDR2 SYDVKM. V gave up 6 bases and J gave up 0 bases, with 19 bases separating them. The CDR3 has 17 residues. The CDR3 region is CASSHIRWAESTDTQYF. The CDR3 DNA reads TGTGCCAGCAGCCATATTCGATGGGCAGAGAGCACAGATACGCAGTATTTT.

This clone was counted a single time. The genes are TRBV11-2 and TRBJ2-2; no firm D call. The V end was cut by 3 bases, the J end by 6 bases, with 8 bases between. CDR3 length: 13 residues. Germline CDR1 is SGHAT and CDR2 is FQNNGV. CDR3 bases: TGTGCCAGCAGCTTTCTAGGATCCGGGGAGCTGTTTTTT. The encoded protein is CASSFLGSGELFF.

J is TRBJ2-7 and V is TRBV19, with a possible D match to TRBD1 (6 bases). Between the trimmed V and J ends, which lost 10 bases and 4 bases, there was a span of 17 bases. Per the germline V gene, CDR1 is LNHDA and CDR2 is SQIVND (reference sequence). CDR3 size: 13 residues. CDR3 amino acids: CATPGQAHYEQYF. CDR3 DNA: TGTGCCACCCCGGGACAAGCCCATTACGAGCAGTACTTC.

V usage is TRBV6-6 and J usage is TRBJ1-3; possibly TRBD1 for D (5 bases). Per the germline V gene, CDR1 is MNHNY and CDR2 is SVGAGI (reference sequence). Deletions cut 8 bases from V and 0 bases from J, with 11 bases between. This CDR3 has 14 residues. CDR3 sequence: CASSGRDSGNTIYF. In DNA, the CDR3 is TGTGCCAGCTCGGGCAGGGACTCTGGAAACACCATATATTTT.

This clone has only one observation. The chain combines TRBV5-4 with TRBJ2-5, with D possibly matching TRBD1 (6 bases). The V gene's germline CDR1 is SGHNT and CDR2 YYREEE (reference sequence). The CDR3 sequence is 14 residues long. V was clipped by 4 bases and J by 5 bases, with 15 bases between them. CDR3 residues: CASSNKQGKETQYF. In nucleotides, the CDR3 is TGTGCCAGCAGCAACAAACAGGGAAAGGAGACCCAGTACTTC.

CDR3 DNA sequence: TGTGCCAGCAGCGTAGGGACAGTCAATCGAAACTATGGCTACACCTTC. Translation gives CASSVGTVNRNYGYTF. V gene TRBV9 combines with J gene TRBJ1-2, with a tentative D call TRBD1 (6 bases). The CDR3 runs to 16 residues. Trimming left V 0 bases short and J 2 bases short, with 14 bases between. Germline V lookup: CDR1 SGDLS, CDR2 YYNGEE.

In the case of this clone: This sample includes further DNA sequences coding for the same CDR3. J is TRBJ2-1 and V is TRBV5-1; D is perhaps TRBD1 (6 bases). Germline CDR1 and CDR2: SGHRS and YFSETQ. With 0 bases removed from V and 2 bases from J, the gap between germline ends came to 9 bases. This CDR3 is 15 amino acids long. The CDR3: CASSLEQGAYNEQFF. The CDR3 DNA reads as TGCGCCAGCAGCTTGGAACAGGGCGCCTACAATGAGCAGTTCTTC.